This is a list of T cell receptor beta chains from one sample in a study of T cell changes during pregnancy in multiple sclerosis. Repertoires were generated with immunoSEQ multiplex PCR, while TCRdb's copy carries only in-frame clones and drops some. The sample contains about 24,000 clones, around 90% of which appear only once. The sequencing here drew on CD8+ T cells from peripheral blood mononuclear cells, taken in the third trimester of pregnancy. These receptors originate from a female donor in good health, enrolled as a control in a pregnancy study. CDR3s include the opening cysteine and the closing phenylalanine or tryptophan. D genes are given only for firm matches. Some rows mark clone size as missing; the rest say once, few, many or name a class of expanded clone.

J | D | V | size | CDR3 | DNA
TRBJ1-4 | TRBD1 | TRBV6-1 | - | CASSAGTGNEKLFF | TGTGCCAGCAGCGCCGGGACAGGAAATGAAAAACTGTTTTTT
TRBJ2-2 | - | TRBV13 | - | CASSPQGWVGLTGELFF | TGTGCCAGCAGCCCCCAGGGATGGGTGGGGCTCACCGGGGAGCTGTTTTTT
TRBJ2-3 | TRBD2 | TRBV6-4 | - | CASSETSGGSDTQYF | TGTGCCAGCAGTGAAACTAGCGGGGGCTCAGATACGCAGTATTTT
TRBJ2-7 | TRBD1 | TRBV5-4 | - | CASSDRGAYEQYF | TGTGCCAGCAGCGACAGGGGCGCCTACGAGCAGTACTTC
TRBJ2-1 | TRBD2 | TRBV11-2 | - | CASSLGLAGPPSYNEQFF | TGTGCCAGCAGCCTCGGACTAGCGGGCCCCCCCTCCTACAATGAGCAGTTCTTC
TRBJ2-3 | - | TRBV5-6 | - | CASRRVGRGRSLVVDTQYF | TGTGCCAGCAGGCGAGTCGGGCGGGGGCGATCCCTCGTGGTAGATACGCAGTATTTT
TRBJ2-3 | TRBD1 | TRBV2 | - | CASSEEGASTDTQYF | TGTGCCAGCAGTGAAGAGGGGGCCTCGACAGATACGCAGTATTTT
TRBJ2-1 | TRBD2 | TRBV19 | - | CASKSGGGYNEQFF | TGTGCCAGTAAGAGCGGGGGAGGCTACAATGAGCAGTTCTTC
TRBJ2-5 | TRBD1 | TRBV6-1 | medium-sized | CASTGTEQETQYF | TGTGCCAGCACAGGGACAGAACAAGAGACCCAGTACTTC
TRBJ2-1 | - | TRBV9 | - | CASTQGYEQFF | TGTGCCAGCACTCAGGGGTATGAGCAGTTCTTC
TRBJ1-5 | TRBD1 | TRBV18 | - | CASSLGQGDQPQHF | TGTGCCAGCTCACTCGGACAGGGGGATCAGCCCCAGCATTTT
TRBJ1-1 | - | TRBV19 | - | CASSGLSLTEAFF | TGTGCCAGTAGTGGCCTGTCTTTGACTGAAGCTTTCTTT
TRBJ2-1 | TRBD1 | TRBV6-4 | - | CASSEGQGGINEQFF | TGTGCCAGCAGTGAAGGACAGGGAGGTATCAATGAGCAGTTCTTC
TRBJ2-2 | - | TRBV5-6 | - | CASSLVGGSTGELFF | TGTGCCAGCAGCTTGGTCGGGGGTAGCACCGGGGAGCTGTTTTTT
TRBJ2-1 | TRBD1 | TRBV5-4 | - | CASTDPTGVNEQFF | TGTGCCAGCACCGACCCGACAGGGGTAAATGAGCAGTTCTTC
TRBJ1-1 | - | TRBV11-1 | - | CASSLASQEAFF | TGTGCCAGCAGCTTAGCGTCGCAGGAAGCTTTCTTT
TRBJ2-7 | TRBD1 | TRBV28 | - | CASSSNPDRSPYEQYF | TGTGCCAGCAGTTCTAATCCGGACAGGAGCCCCTACGAGCAGTACTTC
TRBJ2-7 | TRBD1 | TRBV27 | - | CASSLDVGQGYEQYF | TGTGCCAGCAGTTTAGACGTCGGACAGGGCTACGAGCAGTACTTC
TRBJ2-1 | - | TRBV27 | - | CASSLAASSYNEQFF | TGTGCCAGCAGTTTAGCGGCGAGCTCCTACAATGAGCAGTTCTTC
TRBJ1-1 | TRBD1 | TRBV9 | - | CASSVGTGVMNTEAFF | TGTGCCAGCAGCGTAGGGACAGGAGTCATGAACACTGAAGCTTTCTTT
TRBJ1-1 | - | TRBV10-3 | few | CAISESGLPEESFF | TGTGCCATCAGTGAGTCGGGACTCCCCGAGGAATCTTTCTTT
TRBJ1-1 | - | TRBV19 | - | CASSIMGSGNTEAFF | TGTGCCAGTAGTATTATGGGGAGTGGAAACACTGAAGCTTTCTTT
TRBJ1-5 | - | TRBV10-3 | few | CAISESALDQPQHF | TGTGCCATCAGTGAGTCAGCCCTTGATCAGCCCCAGCATTTT
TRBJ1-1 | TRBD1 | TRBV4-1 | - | CASSQEHPGGTEAFF | TGCGCCAGCAGCCAAGAACACCCAGGGGGCACTGAAGCTTTCTTT
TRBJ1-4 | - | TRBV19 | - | CASTSDRGGRPGVFF | TGTGCCAGTACCTCGGATCGGGGGGGGCGACCCGGTGTGTTTTTT
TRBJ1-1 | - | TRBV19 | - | CASSIGQMNTEAFF | TGTGCCAGTAGTATAGGCCAGATGAACACTGAAGCTTTCTTT
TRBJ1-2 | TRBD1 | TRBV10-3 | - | CAITDRAYGYTF | TGTGCCATCACCGACAGGGCCTATGGCTACACCTTC
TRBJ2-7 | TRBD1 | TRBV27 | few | CASSPSGTGGHGQYEQYF | TGTGCCAGCAGTCCATCCGGGACAGGGGGCCATGGCCAGTACGAGCAGTACTTC
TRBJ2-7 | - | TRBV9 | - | CASSVGLAYEQYF | TGTGCCAGCAGCGTAGGACTGGCCTACGAGCAGTACTTC
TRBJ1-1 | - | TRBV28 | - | CASSFRLLNTEAFF | TGTGCCAGCAGTTTTCGACTGTTGAACACTGAAGCTTTCTTT
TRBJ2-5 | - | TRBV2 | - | CASSEIGMETQYF | TGTGCCAGCAGTGAAATCGGGATGGAGACCCAGTACTTC
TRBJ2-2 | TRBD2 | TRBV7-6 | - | CASSPRLAGEIRNTGELFF | TGTGCCAGCAGCCCCCGACTAGCGGGAGAGATTAGGAACACCGGGGAGCTGTTTTTT
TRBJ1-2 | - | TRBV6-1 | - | CASSEGLENYGYTF | TGTGCCAGCAGTGAAGGGTTAGAAAACTATGGCTACACCTTC
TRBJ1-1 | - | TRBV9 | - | CASRGSEAFF | TGTGCCAGCCGGGGGTCTGAAGCTTTCTTT
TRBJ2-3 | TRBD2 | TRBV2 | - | CASSELATSTDTQYF | TGTGCCAGCAGCGAACTAGCGACTAGCACAGATACGCAGTATTTT
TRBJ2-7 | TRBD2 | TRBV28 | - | CASSYPAGVYEQYF | TGTGCCAGCAGTTACCCGGCGGGAGTTTACGAGCAGTACTTC
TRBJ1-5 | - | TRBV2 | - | CASSEGQNSNQPQHF | TGTGCCAGCAGTGAAGGACAGAATAGCAATCAGCCCCAGCATTTT
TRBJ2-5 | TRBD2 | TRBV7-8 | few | CASIPAGMQETQYF | TGTGCCAGTATACCAGCGGGAATGCAGGAGACCCAGTACTTC
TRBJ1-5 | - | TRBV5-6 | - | CASSLAAGFSTQPQHF | TGTGCCAGCAGCTTGGCGGCAGGATTCAGCACCCAGCCCCAGCATTTT
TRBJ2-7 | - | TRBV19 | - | CASSIGLGANAYEQYF | TGTGCCAGTAGTATAGGCTTGGGAGCCAACGCCTACGAGCAGTACTTC